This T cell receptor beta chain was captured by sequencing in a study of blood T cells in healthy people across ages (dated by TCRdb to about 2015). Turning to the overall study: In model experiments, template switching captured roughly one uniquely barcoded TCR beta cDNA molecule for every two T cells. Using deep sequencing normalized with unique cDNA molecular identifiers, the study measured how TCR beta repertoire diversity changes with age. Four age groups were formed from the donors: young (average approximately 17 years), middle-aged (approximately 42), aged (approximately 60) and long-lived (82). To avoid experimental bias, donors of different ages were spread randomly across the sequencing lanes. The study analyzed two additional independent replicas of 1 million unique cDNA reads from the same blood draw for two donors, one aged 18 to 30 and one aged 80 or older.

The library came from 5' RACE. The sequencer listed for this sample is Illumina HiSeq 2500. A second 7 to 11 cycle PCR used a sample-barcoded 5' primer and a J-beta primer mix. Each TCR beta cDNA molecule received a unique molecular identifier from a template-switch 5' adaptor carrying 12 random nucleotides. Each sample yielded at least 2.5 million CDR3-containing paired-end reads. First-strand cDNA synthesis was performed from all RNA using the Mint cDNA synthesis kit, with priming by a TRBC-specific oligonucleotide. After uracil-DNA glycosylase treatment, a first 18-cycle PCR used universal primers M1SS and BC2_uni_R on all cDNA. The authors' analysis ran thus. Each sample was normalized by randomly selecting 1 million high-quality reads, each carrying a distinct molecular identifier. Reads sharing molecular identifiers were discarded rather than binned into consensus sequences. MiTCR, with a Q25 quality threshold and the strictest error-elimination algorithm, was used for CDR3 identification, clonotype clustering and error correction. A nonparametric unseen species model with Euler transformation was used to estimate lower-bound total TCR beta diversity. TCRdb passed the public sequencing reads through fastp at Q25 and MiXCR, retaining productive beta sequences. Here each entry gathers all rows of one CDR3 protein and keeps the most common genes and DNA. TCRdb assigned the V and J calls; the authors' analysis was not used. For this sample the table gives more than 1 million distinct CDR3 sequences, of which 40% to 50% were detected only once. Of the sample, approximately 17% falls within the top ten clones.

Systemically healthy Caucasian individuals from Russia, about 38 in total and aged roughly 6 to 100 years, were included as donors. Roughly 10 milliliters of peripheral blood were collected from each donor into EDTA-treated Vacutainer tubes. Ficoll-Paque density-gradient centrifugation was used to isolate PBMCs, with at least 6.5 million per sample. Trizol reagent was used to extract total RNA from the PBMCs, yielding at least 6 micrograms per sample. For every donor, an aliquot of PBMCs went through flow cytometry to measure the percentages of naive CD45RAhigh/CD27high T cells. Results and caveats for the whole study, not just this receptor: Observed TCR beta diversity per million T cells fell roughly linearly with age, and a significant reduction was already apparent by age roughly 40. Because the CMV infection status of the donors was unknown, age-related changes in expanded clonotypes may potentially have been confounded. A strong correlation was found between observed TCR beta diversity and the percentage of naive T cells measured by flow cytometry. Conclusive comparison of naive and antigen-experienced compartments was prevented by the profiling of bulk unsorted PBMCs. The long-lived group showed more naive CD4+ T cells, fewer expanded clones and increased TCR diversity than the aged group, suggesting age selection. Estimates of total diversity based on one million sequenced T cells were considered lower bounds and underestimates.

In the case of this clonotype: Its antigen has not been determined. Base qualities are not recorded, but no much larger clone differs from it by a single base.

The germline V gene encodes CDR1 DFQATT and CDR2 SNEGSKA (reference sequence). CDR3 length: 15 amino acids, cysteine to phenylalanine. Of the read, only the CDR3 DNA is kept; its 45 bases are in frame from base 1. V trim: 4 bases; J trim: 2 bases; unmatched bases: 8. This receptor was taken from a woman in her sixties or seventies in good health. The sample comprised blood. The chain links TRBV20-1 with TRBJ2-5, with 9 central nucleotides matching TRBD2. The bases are TGCAGTGCTATAGGGGCTAGCGGGATACAAGAGACCCAGTACTTC. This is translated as CSAIGASGIQETQYF.